This T cell receptor beta chain was captured in a study of shared clonotypes between healthy human individuals. The germline V gene has CDR1 SGHRS and CDR2 YFSETQ. Trimming removed 2 bases at V and 2 bases at J, with 9 bases between. CDR3 length equals 14 residues. The donor population consisted of healthy HIV-negative adults with no recent acute infections or vaccinations. The data were produced by immunoSEQ multiplex PCR, yet TCRdb's version contains in-frame clones alone and is incomplete. In the table there are about 1.5 million clones, around 98% of which are singletons. The chain links TRBV5-1 to TRBJ2-3; TRBD2 might be the D (6 bases). The sequencing input was naive CD4+ T cells sorted from blood. Subset indicated: CD45RA+ positively selected. The sequence was obtained from a man aged 25 to 40 in good health. The CDR3 region is CASSFSGFTDTQYF. The CDR3, as DNA: TGCGCCAGCAGCTTTAGCGGATTCACAGATACGCAGTATTTT.